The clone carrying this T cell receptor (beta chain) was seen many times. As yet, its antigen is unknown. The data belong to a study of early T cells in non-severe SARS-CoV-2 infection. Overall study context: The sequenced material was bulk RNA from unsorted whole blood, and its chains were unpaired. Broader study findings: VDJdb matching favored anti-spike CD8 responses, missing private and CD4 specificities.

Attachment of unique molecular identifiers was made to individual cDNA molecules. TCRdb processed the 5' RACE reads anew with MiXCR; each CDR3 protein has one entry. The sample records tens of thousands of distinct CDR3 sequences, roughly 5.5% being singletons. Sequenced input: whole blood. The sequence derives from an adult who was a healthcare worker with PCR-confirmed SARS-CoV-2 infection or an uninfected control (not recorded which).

CDR3 sequence: CASSPRWSQGQAASGAGELFF. CDR3 DNA: TGTGCCAGCAGCCCACGTTGGTCCCAGGGACAGGCGGCATCAGGGGCCGGGGAGCTGTTTTTT. The V gene is TRBV7-9, the J gene TRBJ2-2; 8 nucleotides agree with TRBD1. V was clipped by 5 bases and J by 6 bases; unmatched bases: 26. Germline V gene lookup returns CDR1 SEHNR and CDR2 FQNEAQ (reference sequence). This CDR3 has 21 residues. Full variable domain (outside the CDR3, taken from reference TRBV7-9 and TRBJ2-2): DTGVSQNPRHKITKRGQNVTFRCDPISEHNRLYWYRQTLGQGPEFLTYFQNEAQLEKSRLLSDRFSAERPKGSFSTLEIQRTEQGDSAMYLCASSPRWSQGQAASGAGELFFGEGSRLTVL.